The 31 T cell receptor delta chains below all came from one sample that was sequenced in a study of gammadelta T cells in human blood. TCRdb reanalyzed the RT-PCR reads using CATT. This table has about 260 delta-chain clones, 10% to 13% appearing once. Sample: non-Vgamma9Vdelta2 gamma-delta T cells from cord blood. These receptors all come from a newborn.

This clone rates as large. This chain uses TRDV1 with TRDJ1; 10 bases map to TRDD3. The CDR3 is 20 amino acids. V was pared by 2 bases and J by 0 bases, with 15 bases of the junction left unmatched. Germline V gives CDR1 TSWWSYY, CDR2 QGS. The CDR3 is CALGEYPVLGDLLYTDKLIF. DNA for the CDR3: TGTGCTCTTGGGGAATACCCCGTACTGGGGGATCTCCTGTACACCGATAAACTCATCTTT.

A few counts support this clone. The protein recorded in TCRdb matches a much larger clone and deviates from this DNA's translation at residue 15, suggesting a read error; the protein here is obtained by translating the DNA. This chain connects TRDV3 to TRDJ1; 9 bases are shared with TRDD2. The CDR3 totals 19 residues. J lost 6 bases, V lost 2 bases, and 25 bases had no gene match. Germline V gives CDR1 TVYSNPD, CDR2 GDNSRS (reference sequence). Here the CDR3 reads CAFPSYGTLGTWRDNKLIF. The CDR3 DNA reads TGTGCCTTTCCTTCCTACGGGACCCTGGGGACATGGAGAGACAATAAACTCATCTTT. The variable domain in full, with the rest retrieved from reference TRDV3 and TRDJ1, is CDKVTQSSPDQTVASGSEVVLLCTYDTVYSNPDLFWYRIRPDYSFQFVFYGDNSRSEGADFTQGRFSVKHILTQKAFHLVISPVRTEDSATYYCAFPSYGTLGTWRDNKLIFGKGTRVTVEP.

This clone is large (0.1 to 1%) in the sample. The chain uses TRDV1 and TRDJ1, with 12 bases that match TRDD3. The ends lost 1 base at V and 4 bases at J; junction bases unmatched: 16. Looked up from germline, CDR1 is TSWWSYY and CDR2 is QGS. The CDR3 covers 20 residues. In DNA form, the CDR3 reads TGTGCTCTTGGGGAACAGTGCTCCCCCGTACTGGGGGATACAGGCGATAAACTCATCTTT. Translated: CALGEQCSPVLGDTGDKLIF.

This clone is large by share. The chain is built from TRDV1 and TRDJ1; perhaps TRDD3 as D (6 bases). V was pared by 5 bases and J by 3 bases, with 25 bases between. The CDR3 sequence is 18 residues long. The germline gives CDR1 TSWWSYY, CDR2 QGS. The CDR3 reads CALGNFPRRAGAPDKLIF. CDR3 bases: TGTGCTCTTGGGAACTTCCCTCGGAGAGCTGGGGCCCCCGATAAACTCATCTTT.

J gene TRDJ2 was identified, but the V gene was not called. CDR3 length: 11 amino acids. The CDR3 is CASALTAQLFF. The CDR3 nucleotides are TGTGCTAGTGCTTTGACAGCACAACTCTTCTTT.

Notes on this clone: TCRdb lists the protein of a much larger clone for this DNA, which differs at residue 4, so this is likely a read error; the protein given here is translated from the DNA itself. The gene calls are TRDV1 and TRDJ2; maybe TRDD2 (6 bases). The CDR3 has 21 residues. The germline V gene has CDR1 TSWWSYY and CDR2 QGS. CDR3 amino acids: CALREYPTRPGSWALTAQLFF. Here the CDR3 DNA reads TGTGCTCTTAGGGAGTATCCTACGAGGCCGGGTAGCTGGGCTTTGACAGCACAACTCTTCTTT.

This clone was counted a few times. This likely stems from a read error, as it lies one base from a far larger clone. Other DNA sequences from this sample encode an identical CDR3 as well. The V and J genes are TRDV1 and TRDJ1; 7 bases are shared with TRDD2. V lost 0 bases, J lost 4 bases, and 11 bases stayed unmatched. The CDR3 has 17 amino acids. Germline V gives CDR1 TSWWSYY, CDR2 QGS. The CDR3: CALGELLPALPNDKLIF. CDR3 nucleotide sequence: TGTGCTCTTGGGGAACTCCTTCCTGCCTTGCCCAACGATAAACTCATCTTT.

As for this clone: A read error likely explains why the TCRdb protein, taken from a much larger clone, differs from this DNA's translation at residue 3; the protein shown is translated from the DNA. This chain joins TRDV1 and TRDJ1; TRDD3 matches 8 bases. The CDR3 covers 23 residues. Germline CDR1 TSWWSYY, CDR2 QGS. DNA of the CDR3: TGTGCTTTTGGGCCCTATCCGAGGCCTTCTCCTGACTGGGGGCTACCATACACCGATAAACTCATCTTT. Translated: CAFGPYPRPSPDWGLPYTDKLIF.

As to this clone: The protein in TCRdb stems from a much larger clone and differs at residue 8 from this DNA's translation, likely a read error; here the protein is translated from the DNA. The chain employs TRDV1 and TRDJ1; D possibly matches TRDD2 or TRDD3 (6 bases each). With 4 bases removed from V and 8 bases from J, the gap between germline ends came to 35 bases. This CDR3 region has 20 residues. CDR1 and CDR2 (germline): TSWWSYY, QGS. CDR3 in DNA: TGTGCTCTTGGGGTCCCCCTGTGCCTTCCGCCCTGGGAGGTGGGGGGAAAACTCATCTTT. Protein: CALGVPLCLPPWEVGGKLIF.

This clone was picked up a small number of times. This DNA's translation differs at residue 7 from TCRdb's protein, which comes from a much larger clone; a read error is likely, and the protein shown is translated from the DNA. The rearrangement uses TRAV29/DV5 and TRDJ1; D is uncertain. The CDR3 is 16 amino acids. Trimming stripped 5 bases from V and 0 bases from J, with 20 bases between. Looked up from germline, CDR1 is NSMFDY and CDR2 is ISSIKDK. The CDR3 sequence: CAASRSRDPYTDKLIF. The CDR3 nucleotides read TGTGCAGCTTCTAGATCCCGGGACCCTTACACCGATAAACTCATCTTT.

Comments on this clone: TCRdb's entry gives the protein of a much larger clone, which mismatches this DNA's translation at residue 4, likely from a read error; the protein reported here is translated from the DNA. The chain is built from TRAV38-2/DV8 and TRDJ1; the match to TRDD3 covers 9 bases. V lost 4 bases, J lost 0 bases, and 16 bases stayed unmatched. This CDR3 comprises 19 residues. The germline CDR1 and CDR2 sequences are TSESDYY and QEAYKQQN. The CDR3 DNA follows: TGTGCTTATAGGCTCATTCGGGTGGGGGATAGGGTGTACACCGATAAACTCATCTTT. Protein sequence: CAYRLIRVGDRVYTDKLIF.

Concerning this clone: TCRdb has a much larger clone's protein, which differs at residue 10 from the translation of this DNA, likely because of a read error; what is shown is the protein translated from the DNA. This chain uses TRDV3 with TRDJ1; perhaps TRDD3 as D (6 bases). The germline V and J ends were trimmed by 2 bases and 6 bases, with 19 bases remaining between them. Germline-derived CDR1 and CDR2 are TVYSNPD and GDNSRS (reference sequence). This CDR3 contains 14 residues. The chain's CDR3 is CAFVSSGGTNKLIF. The CDR3 nucleotides read TGTGCCTTTGTTTCCAGTGGGGGGACCAATAAACTCATCTTT.

By its share, this clone is large. The rearrangement links TRAV29/DV5 to TRDJ3, with 10 positions matching TRDD3. V was pared by 1 base and J by 3 bases, with 19 bases of the junction left unmatched. The V gene's germline CDR1 is NSMFDY and CDR2 ISSIKDK. The CDR3 is 22 amino acids. The CDR3 sequence is CAASLNSAGGYAGDWDTRQMFF. The CDR3 coding sequence is TGTGCAGCAAGCTTAAATTCTGCCGGGGGATACGCAGGCGACTGGGACACCCGACAGATGTTTTTC.

This clone was detected only a few times. This chain joins TRDV1 and TRDJ1; D tentatively reads TRDD2 or TRDD3 (7 bases each). In germline, CDR1 is TSWWSYY, CDR2 QGS. The CDR3 covers 21 residues. V lost 5 bases, J lost 0 bases, and 31 bases lay in between. Written as DNA, the CDR3 is TGTGCTCTTGGGCCTATTCCTTCCTCTCCTGGGGGTCTATTTTACACCGATAAACTCATCTTT. Its protein product is CALGPIPSSPGGLFYTDKLIF.

In this sample, this clone turned up a few times. The protein that TCRdb holds for this DNA derives from a much larger clone and differs from the translated DNA at residue 10, which likely indicates a read error; the protein shown here is translated from the DNA. V usage is TRDV1 and J usage is TRDJ1; D remains unclear. The CDR3 has 13 residues. The V gene's germline CDR1 is TSWWSYY and CDR2 QGS. V lost 6 bases, J lost 10 bases, and 18 bases lay in between. The CDR3 DNA follows: TGTGCTCTTGGTTCTACTCCGCCAACTAGACTCATCTTT. Translating gives CALGSTPPTRLIF.

Note on this clone: The protein held in TCRdb is that of a much larger clone and does not match this DNA's translation at residue 8, likely because of a read error; the protein shown is translated from the DNA. The chain couples TRDV1 to TRDJ1; tentatively, D is TRDD3 (5 bases). CDR3 length: 18 residues. The ends were cut back, 6 bases at V and 0 bases at J, with 23 bases in the middle. CDR1 and CDR2 (germline): TSWWSYY, QGS. The CDR3 is CALGLNVRDRVYTDKLIF. In nucleotides, the CDR3 is TGTGCTCTTGGCCTAAACGTGAGGGATCGGGTCTACACCGATAAACTCATCTTT.

Sample share makes this clone hyperexpanded (1% or more). Other DNA sequences in this specimen translate into the identical CDR3. V gene TRDV2 combines with J gene TRDJ1; D perhaps matches TRDD3 (5 bases). The CDR3 extends over 17 amino acids. Trimming shortened V by 0 bases and J by 0 bases, and 16 bases separated the two germline ends. CDR1 and CDR2 (germline): GEAIGNYY, EKD. The CDR3 DNA reads as TGTGCCTGTGACACCGCTGGGATTGGTCAGTACACCGATAAACTCATCTTT. This encodes CACDTAGIGQYTDKLIF.

This clone was counted a few times. The V and J genes are TRDV3 and TRDJ1, with 9 bases identical to TRDD2. The germline gives CDR1 TVYSNPD, CDR2 GDNSRS (reference sequence). This CDR3 has 19 amino acids. The V gene end was trimmed by 2 bases and the J gene end by 6 bases; junction bases not matched to a gene: 25. CDR3 DNA sequence: TGTGCCTTTCCTTCCTACGGGACCCTGGGGACATGGAGTGTAAATAAACTCATCTTT. Translation: CAFPSYGTLGTWSVNKLIF.

To note about this clone: Translating this DNA gives a protein that differs at residue 20 from the TCRdb one, which belongs to a much larger clone; a read error is likely, and the protein shown is this translation. The chain has TRDV1 and TRDJ1; no clear D gene. The CDR3 length is 22 residues. The germline gives CDR1 TSWWSYY, CDR2 QGS. The CDR3 reads CALGGTRVLLGPLRPYTDKPIF. Written as DNA, the CDR3 is TGTGCTCTTGGGGGGACAAGGGTTCTACTTGGGCCACTACGCCCGTACACCGATAAACCCATCTTT.

This clone was picked up a small number of times. TCRdb has a much larger clone's protein, which differs at residue 10 from the translation of this DNA, likely because of a read error; what is shown is the protein translated from the DNA. This chain uses TRAV38-2/DV8 with TRDJ1, with a weak D call TRDD2 (6 bases). CDR1 is TSESDYY, CDR2 QEAYKQQN, per germline. The CDR3 is made up of 21 amino acids. Trimming took off 7 bases at V and 0 bases at J, with 34 bases between the two ends. CDR3 protein: CAYRPRPSGQGVPVYTDKLIF. CDR3 sequence (DNA): TGTGCTTATCGTCCAAGGCCTTCCGGCCAGGGAGTCCCCGTGTACACCGATAAACTCATCTTT.

As concerns this clone: TCRdb attributes to this sequence the protein of a much larger clone, which differs from the DNA translation at residue 12; a read error is likely, and the protein displayed is translated from the DNA. The chain employs TRAV23/DV6 and TRDJ1, with D possibly matching TRDD2 (6 bases). The germline CDR1 and CDR2 sequences are NTAFDY and IRPDVSE (reference sequence). CDR3 size: 16 residues. CDR3 region: CALCPFRGDPTNKLIF. In nucleotides, the CDR3 is TGTGCCCTTTGCCCCTTCCGCGGGGACCCCACCAATAAACTCATCTTT.

In its sample, this clone ranks as large (0.1 to 1%). The chain has TRDV1 and TRDJ1; 10 bases line up with TRDD3. Looked up from germline, CDR1 is TSWWSYY and CDR2 is QGS. Trimming removed 7 bases from V and 0 bases from J; junction bases left unmatched: 17. CDR3 length equals 19 residues. The CDR3 DNA is TGTGCTCTTGACCCCCCCTACGGGCGTACTGGGGGATACACCGATAAACTCATCTTT. This encodes CALDPPYGRTGGYTDKLIF.

This clone was detected only a few times. TCRdb's protein for this DNA is that of a much larger clone and differs from the translation at residue 19, likely a read error; the protein shown is the DNA translation. The V and J genes are TRAV23/DV6 and TRDJ1, with 13 bases aligning to TRDD3. Germline CDR1 NTAFDY, CDR2 IRPDVSE (reference sequence). This CDR3 is built from 22 residues. The CDR3 reads CAMSAALRGYTGGYDRGDELIF. CDR3 nucleotide sequence: TGTGCAATGAGCGCGGCCTTGCGGGGGTATACTGGGGGATACGACAGAGGCGATGAACTCATCTTT.

This clone rates as large (0.1 to 1%). This chain connects TRAV29/DV5 to TRDJ1, with TRDD3 matching over 10 bases. V lost 1 base and J lost 4; bases outside the gene matches: 28. The CDR3 has 22 residues. Germline CDR1 reads NSMFDY; CDR2 reads ISSIKDK. The CDR3, as DNA: TGTGCAGCAAGCCTCCCCTTCCCCGCCCACTCGAACTGGGGGATTTGGGGCGATAAACTCATCTTT. Residues: CAASLPFPAHSNWGIWGDKLIF.

By its share, this clone is hyperexpanded (1% or more). The V and J genes are TRAV38-2/DV8 and TRDJ1; tentative D call: TRDD2 (6 bases). The CDR3 has 21 residues. The V gene lost 7 bases and the J gene lost 0 bases, with 34 bases spanning the gap. In germline, CDR1 is TSESDYY, CDR2 QEAYKQQN. Here the CDR3 DNA reads TGTGCTTATCGTCCAAGGCCTTCCGGCCGGGGAGTCCCCGTGTACACCGATAAACTCATCTTT. It specifies CAYRPRPSGRGVPVYTDKLIF.

Details on this clone: A read error is likely here: a far larger clone is one base away. This CDR3 is also generated by other DNA sequences in the sample. The chain couples TRDV1 to TRDJ1; tentative D call: TRDD3 (7 bases). The CDR3 spans 18 residues. V lost 6 bases, J lost 6 bases, and 29 bases lay in between. Germline-derived CDR1 and CDR2 are TSWWSYY and QGS. The DNA of the CDR3 is TGTGCTCTTGGCATCTCAAGTCCTACTGGGATACAAGGGAATAAACTCATCTTT. Residues: CALGISSPTGIQGNKLIF.

Judged by abundance, this clone is large. The chain has TRDV1 and TRDJ1; unclear D gene. V was cut by 4 bases and J by 0 bases, with 33 bases left in between. CDR1 and CDR2 (germline): TSWWSYY, QGS. The CDR3 sequence is 22 residues long. CDR3 amino acids: CALGGTRVLLGPLRPYTDKLIF. CDR3 coding DNA: TGTGCTCTTGGGGGGACAAGGGTTCTACTTGGGCCACTACGCCCGTACACCGATAAACTCATCTTT.

This clone was observed a few times. The protein TCRdb gives is from a much larger clone and does not agree with this DNA's translation at residue 17, likely a read error; the protein shown here comes from the DNA. The chain carries TRDV1 and TRDJ1, with 9 bases matching TRDD3. Germline CDR1 and CDR2: TSWWSYY and QGS. CDR3 length: 19 residues. The CDR3 bases are TGTGCTCTTGGGGAGTTCCTACCTCTGGGGATACGATACACCGATAAACCCATCTTT. Residues: CALGEFLPLGIRYTDKPIF.

In this sample, this clone turned up a few times. It is likely a read error: a sequence one base away is far more abundant. At the DNA level, this CDR3 is encoded by other sequences in the same sample as well. The chain employs TRDV1 and TRDJ1, with TRDD3 identical over 9 bases. Germline CDR1 reads TSWWSYY; CDR2 reads QGS. The CDR3 length is 19 residues. CDR3 amino acids: CALGESLPCYWGKGDKLIF. CDR3 bases: TGTGCTCTTGGGGAATCCTTACCTTGTTACTGGGGGAAAGGAGATAAACTCATCTTC.

Concerning this clone itself: TCRdb records a much larger clone's protein for this DNA, with a difference at residue 15 that likely arises from a read error; the protein given is the translation of the DNA. The chain recombines TRAV38-2/DV8 with TRDJ1, with a possible D match to TRDD2 (6 bases). The CDR3 is 19 amino acids. Germline loops: CDR1 TSESDYY, CDR2 QEAYKQQN. The DNA of the CDR3 is TGTGCTTATAGGAGCGCTCGGCTTCCTTATCTCACGTACACCAATAAACTCATCTTT. Its translation: CAYRSARLPYLTYTNKLIF.

Note on this clone: The protein given by TCRdb reflects a much larger clone and differs at residue 8 from this DNA's translation, likely from a read error; the protein shown is the DNA's translation. This chain uses TRDV1 with TRDJ1, with TRDD3 matching 11 bases. This CDR3 spans 19 amino acids. Germline CDR1 TSWWSYY, CDR2 QGS. The trim removed 2 bases at V and 2 bases at J, leaving 13 bases unmatched. The CDR3 spells CALGETGEWGIRRTDKLIF. The DNA for the CDR3 is TGTGCTCTTGGGGAAACGGGGGAATGGGGGATACGCAGAACCGATAAACTCATCTTT.